This TCR beta chain was obtained from a study of blood T cell repertoires in COVID-19. Whole-study context: Donors in the United States, Italy and Spain gave samples during acute or convalescent COVID-19.

Original processing notes: Quantification of nucleated cells was approximated via reference gene primer amplification. The data were produced by immunoSEQ multiplex PCR, yet TCRdb's version contains in-frame clones alone and is incomplete. V and J calls and clone size are given by that table; D and trimming were obtained from the DNA. The sample records a few hundred thousand clones, approximately 90% being singletons. The CDR3 totals 16 residues. In germline, CDR1 is SGHAT, CDR2 FQNNGV. V was shortened by 2 bases and J by 0 bases, with 13 bases between the two germline ends. V is TRBV11-2 and J is TRBJ1-1; D may be TRBD1 (6 bases). The source is a woman aged 25 to 39 who had recovered from COVID-19. The sequenced sample consisted of peripheral blood. CDR3 in amino acids: CASSLPPDRLNTEAFF. In DNA, the CDR3 is TGTGCCAGCAGCTTACCCCCGGACAGACTGAACACTGAAGCTTTCTTT.